This T cell receptor (beta chain) is drawn from a study of neurological immune-mediated disorders. The time point was: longitudinal time-point 1 (baseline). By 5'RACE with 10-nucleotide random UMIs, the cDNA was made. TCRdb passed the 5' RACE reads through MiXCR, listing each CDR3 protein once. The sample yields about 49,000 distinct CDR3 sequences, about 9.1% seen once. This clonotype was seen many times. V was shortened by 4 bases and J by 4 bases, with 8 bases between the two germline ends. The CDR3 totals 13 residues. The TCR comes from a woman between 40 and 55 years old in good health. The chain joins TRBV12-3 or TRBV12-4 to TRBJ2-1; tentative D call: TRBD1 (5 bases). The sequencing sample was made of PBMCs. Written as DNA, the CDR3 is TGTGCCAGCAGTTGGGGCAATTACAATGAGCAGTTCTTC. Its translation: CASSWGNYNEQFF.